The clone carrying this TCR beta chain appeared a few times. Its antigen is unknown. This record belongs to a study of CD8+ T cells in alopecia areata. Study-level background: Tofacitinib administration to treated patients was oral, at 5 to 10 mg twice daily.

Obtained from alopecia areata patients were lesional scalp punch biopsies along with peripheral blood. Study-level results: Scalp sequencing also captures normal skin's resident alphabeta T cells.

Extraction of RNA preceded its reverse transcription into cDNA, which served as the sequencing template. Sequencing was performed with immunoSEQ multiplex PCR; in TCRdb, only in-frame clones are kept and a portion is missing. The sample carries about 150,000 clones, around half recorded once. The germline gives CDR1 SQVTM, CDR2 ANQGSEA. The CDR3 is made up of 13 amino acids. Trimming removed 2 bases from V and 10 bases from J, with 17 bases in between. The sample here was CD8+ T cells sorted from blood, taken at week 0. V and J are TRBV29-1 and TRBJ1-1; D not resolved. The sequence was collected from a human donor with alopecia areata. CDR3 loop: CSVETVREVLAFF. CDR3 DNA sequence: TGCAGCGTTGAAACGGTTCGTGAGGTGTTAGCTTTCTTT.